This TCR beta chain was sequenced during a study of shared T cell receptors in the human thymus. Profiling relied on immunoSEQ multiplex PCR, and the TCRdb table lists in-frame clones only, not all of them. The sample includes hundreds of thousands of clones, 85% to 95% of them seen just once. The sequencing input was thymocytes. The sequence came from a human donor.

In nucleotides, the CDR3 is TGTGCCAGCAGCCAGGAGGCTAGCTGTCACAATGAGCAGTTCTTC. This gives the protein CASSQEASCHNEQFF. This sequence joins TRBV5-4 and TRBJ2-1, with D possibly TRBD2 on 5 matching bases. Trimming shortened V by 4 bases and J by 5 bases, and 16 bases separated the two germline ends. The CDR3 has 15 residues. Per germline, CDR1 SGHNT and CDR2 YYREEE (reference sequence).